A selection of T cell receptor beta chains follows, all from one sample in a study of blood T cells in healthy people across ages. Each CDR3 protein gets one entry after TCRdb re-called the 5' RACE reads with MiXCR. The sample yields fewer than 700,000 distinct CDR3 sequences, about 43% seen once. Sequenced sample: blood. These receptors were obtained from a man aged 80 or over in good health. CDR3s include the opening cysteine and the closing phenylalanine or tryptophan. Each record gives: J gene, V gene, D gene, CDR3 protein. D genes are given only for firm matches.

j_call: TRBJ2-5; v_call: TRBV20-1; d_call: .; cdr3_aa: CSARTQVETQYF
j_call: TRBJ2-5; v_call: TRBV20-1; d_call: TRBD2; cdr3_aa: CSARDPRGSGGAQETQYF
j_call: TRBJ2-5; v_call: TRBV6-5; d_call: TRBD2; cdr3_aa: CASRSLTSGRETQYF
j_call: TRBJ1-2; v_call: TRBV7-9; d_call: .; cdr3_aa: CASSLLALAFGYTF
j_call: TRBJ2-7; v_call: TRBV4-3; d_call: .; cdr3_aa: CASSPSASSYEQYF
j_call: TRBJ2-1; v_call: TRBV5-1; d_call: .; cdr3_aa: CASSLDAGQPGGLRSEQFF
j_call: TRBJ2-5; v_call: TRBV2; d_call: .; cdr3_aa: CASSESTGQETQYF
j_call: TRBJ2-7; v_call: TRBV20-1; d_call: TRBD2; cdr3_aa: CSARVPRGGHEQYF
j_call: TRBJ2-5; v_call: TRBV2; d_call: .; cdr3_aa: CASSESTTQETQYF
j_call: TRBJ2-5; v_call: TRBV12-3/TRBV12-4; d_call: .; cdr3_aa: CASGVAQETQYF
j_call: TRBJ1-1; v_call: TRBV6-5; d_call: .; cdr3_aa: CASSYYYWTAGTEAFF
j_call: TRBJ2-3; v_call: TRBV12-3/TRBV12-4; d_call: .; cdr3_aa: CASSLVTGVGTDTQYF
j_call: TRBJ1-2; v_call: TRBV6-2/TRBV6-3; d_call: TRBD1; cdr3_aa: CASSYSGGTGYGYTF
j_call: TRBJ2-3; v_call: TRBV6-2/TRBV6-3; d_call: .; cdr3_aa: CASSEQDTSTDTQYF
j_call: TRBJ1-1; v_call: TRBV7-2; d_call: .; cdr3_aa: CASSLNTPLTEAFF
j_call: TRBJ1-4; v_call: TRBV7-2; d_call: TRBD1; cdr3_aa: CASSGKQGRNEKLFF
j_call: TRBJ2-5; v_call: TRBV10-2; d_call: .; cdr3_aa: CASSAPDGGEETQYF
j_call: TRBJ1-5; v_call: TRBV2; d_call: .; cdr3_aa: CATASNQPQHF
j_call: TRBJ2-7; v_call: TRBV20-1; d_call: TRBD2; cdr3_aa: CSADPGRESFYEQYF
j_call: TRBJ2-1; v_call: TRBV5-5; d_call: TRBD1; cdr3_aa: CASSYGQGVDNEQFF
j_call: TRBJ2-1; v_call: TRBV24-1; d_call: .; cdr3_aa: CATSGLGANNEQFF
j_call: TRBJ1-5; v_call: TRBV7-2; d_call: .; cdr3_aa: CASSVGQPSNQPQHF
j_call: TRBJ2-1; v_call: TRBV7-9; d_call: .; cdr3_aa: CASSPMENNEQFF
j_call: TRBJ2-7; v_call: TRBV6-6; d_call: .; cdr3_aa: CASSPAGTPDEQYF
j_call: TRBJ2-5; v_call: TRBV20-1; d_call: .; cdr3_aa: CSASLGGQTQYF
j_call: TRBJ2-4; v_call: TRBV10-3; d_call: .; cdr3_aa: CAISDWDGNIQYF
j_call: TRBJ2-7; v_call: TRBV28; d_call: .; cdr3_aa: CARIKKIYEQYF
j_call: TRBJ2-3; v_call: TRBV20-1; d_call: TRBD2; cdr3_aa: CSAQTGGGGGTDTQYF
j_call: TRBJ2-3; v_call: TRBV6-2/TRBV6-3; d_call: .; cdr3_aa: CASRPTLLTDTQYF
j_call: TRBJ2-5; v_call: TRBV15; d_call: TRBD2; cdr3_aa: CATSRDSGMRLETQYF
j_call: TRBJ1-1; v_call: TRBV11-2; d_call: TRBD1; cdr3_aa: CASSDGQGARTEAFF
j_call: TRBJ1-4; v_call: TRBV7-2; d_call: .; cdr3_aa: CASSLAKGEKLFF
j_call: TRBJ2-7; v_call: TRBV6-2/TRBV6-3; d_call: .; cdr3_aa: CASTTVSYEQYF
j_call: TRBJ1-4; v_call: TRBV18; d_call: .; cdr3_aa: CASSPPGLNEKLFF
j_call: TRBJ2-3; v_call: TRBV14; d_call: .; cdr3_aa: CASSQDGRRTDTQYF
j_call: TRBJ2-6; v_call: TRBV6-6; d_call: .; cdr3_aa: CASRGDSGANVLTF
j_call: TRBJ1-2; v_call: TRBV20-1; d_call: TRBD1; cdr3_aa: CSARPEVTGGTYTF
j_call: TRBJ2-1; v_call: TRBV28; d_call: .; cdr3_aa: CASKSFNEQFF
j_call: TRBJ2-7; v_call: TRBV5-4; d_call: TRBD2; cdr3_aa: CASSPRGTRKEQYF
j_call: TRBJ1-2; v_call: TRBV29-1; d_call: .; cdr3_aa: CSVEVQGERYGYTF
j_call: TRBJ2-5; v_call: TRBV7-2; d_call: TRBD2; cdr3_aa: CASSPTGLAGRETQYF
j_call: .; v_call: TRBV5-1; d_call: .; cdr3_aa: CASSLGTGRLGEQYF
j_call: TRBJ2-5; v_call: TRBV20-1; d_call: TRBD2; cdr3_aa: CSARELTSVQETQYF
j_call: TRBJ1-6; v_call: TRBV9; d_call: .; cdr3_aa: CASSVVGAGNSPLHF
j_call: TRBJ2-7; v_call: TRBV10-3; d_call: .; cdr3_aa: CAIGQGGPYEQYF
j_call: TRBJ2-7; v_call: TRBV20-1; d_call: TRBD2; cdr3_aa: CSARTSGRFGGEQYF
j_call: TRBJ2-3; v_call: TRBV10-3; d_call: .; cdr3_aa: CAISETGTGSTDTQYF
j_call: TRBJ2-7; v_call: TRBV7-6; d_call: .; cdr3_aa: CASSLAGTYEQYF
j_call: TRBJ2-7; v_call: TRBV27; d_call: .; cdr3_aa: CASSLIGQGNGEQYF
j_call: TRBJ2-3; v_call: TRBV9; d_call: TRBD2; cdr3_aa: CASSVVGGRTDTQYF
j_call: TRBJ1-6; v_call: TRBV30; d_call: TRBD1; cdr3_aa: CAWSPLPTGGSPLHF